This T cell receptor beta chain came from a study of resident and recirculating memory T cells in vitiligo. Study background: Samples were epidermis from two lesional and two nonlesional sites, plus PBMCs.

Stable vitiligo meant no lesion change over the previous 6 months. TCRdb's copy holds only in-frame clones and misses some; the assay was immunoSEQ multiplex PCR. The sample contains tens of thousands of clones, approximately 89% of which appear only once. The sample taken for sequencing was blood. The TCR originated in a male donor with vitiligo.

CDR3 residues: CASSLGRQGTYGYTF. The DNA for the CDR3 is TGTGCCAGCAGCTTAGGCAGACAGGGGACCTATGGCTACACCTTC. The chain couples TRBV7-8 to TRBJ1-2; 8 nucleotides agree with TRBD1. J lost 4 bases, V lost 1 base, and 5 bases had no gene match. CDR3 length: 15 amino acids. Per the germline V gene, CDR1 is SGHVS and CDR2 is FQNEAQ.